The 3 T cell receptor beta chains presented below share a single source sample, sequenced in a study of CD8 T cells in ankylosing spondylitis. TCRdb reprocessed the 5' RACE reads via MiXCR and lists one record per CDR3 protein. The sample has 200,000 to 300,000 distinct CDR3 sequences, roughly 8.6% seen once. The sample consisted of blood, either unsorted or a sorted T cell fraction (not recorded which). These receptor sequences come from a male donor with ankylosing spondylitis or in good health (not recorded which).

This clonotype was observed at least ten times. The chain joins TRBV5-1 to TRBJ1-4, with a possible D match to TRBD1 (6 bases). Per the germline V gene, CDR1 is SGHRS and CDR2 is YFSETQ. CDR3 length: 14 residues. Trimming took off 4 bases at V and 5 bases at J, with 12 bases between the two ends. Written as DNA, the CDR3 is TGCGCCAGCAGCCCGGACAGACTAAATGAAAAACTGTTTTTT. Amino acid sequence: CASSPDRLNEKLFF.

The rearrangement links TRBV5-4 to TRBJ2-3; D unresolved. Germline CDR1 SGHNT, CDR2 YYREEE (reference sequence). The CDR3 totals 16 residues. The germline V and J ends were trimmed by 0 bases and 0 bases, with 11 bases remaining between them. The CDR3 protein is CASSLAGPPSTDTQYF. The CDR3 coding sequence is TGTGCCAGCAGCTTGGCGGGTCCCCCTAGCACAGATACGCAGTATTTT.

In this sample, this clonotype turned up many times. The chain carries TRBV4-2 and TRBJ1-5; a possible D gene is TRBD1 (5 bases). The CDR3 runs to 13 residues. The germline V gene has CDR1 LGHNA and CDR2 YNFKEQ. Trimming took 0 bases from V and 10 from J, leaving 10 bases between them. CDR3 in DNA: TGTGCCAGCAGCCAAGATGGAGGGGATCCCCAGCATTTT. Translation: CASSQDGGDPQHF.